This is a list of T cell receptor beta chains from one sample in a study of T cells in narcolepsy. Measured with immunoSEQ multiplex PCR; TCRdb has only the in-frame clones, and not every one. The sample lists fewer than 40,000 clones, 70% to 80% seen once, with 1.1% in the top ten. The sequenced sample was CD45RA- memory CD4+ T cells from PBMCs. The receptors stem from a human donor with narcolepsy. CDR3s include the opening cysteine and the closing phenylalanine or tryptophan. A D gene is named only where the DNA matches it firmly. Only some rows state a clone size, as once, few, many or a class for expanded clones.

d_gene,j_gene,abundance,len,v_gene,CDR3nt,CDR3aa
-,TRBJ2-7,-,13,TRBV11-3,TGTGCCAGCAGCTTAGGCCAGCCGGGAGAGCAGTACTTC,CASSLGQPGEQYF
-,TRBJ2-1,-,14,TRBV9,TGTGCCAGCAGCGTAGCTCCGGCGGCCAATGAGCAGTTCTTC,CASSVAPAANEQFF
-,TRBJ2-2,-,13,TRBV6-6,TGTGCCAGCAGTCCACCTGCCACCGGGGAGCTGTTTTTT,CASSPPATGELFF
-,TRBJ2-2,once,15,TRBV9,TGTGCCAGCAGCCCAGAGGTGGGGTACACCGGGGAGCTGTTTTTT,CASSPEVGYTGELFF
-,TRBJ2-3,-,12,TRBV5-6,TGTGCCAGTTTCTTGGGCACAGATACGCAGTATTTT,CASFLGTDTQYF
-,TRBJ2-7,-,13,TRBV6-5,TGTGCCAGCAAAAAGGTGCCGTCCTACGAGCAGTACTTC,CASKKVPSYEQYF
TRBD2,TRBJ2-3,-,15,TRBV5-4,TGTGCCAGCAGCCCCTCGGGGACTAGTATAGATACGCAGTATTTT,CASSPSGTSIDTQYF
TRBD2,TRBJ2-7,-,17,TRBV5-4,TGTGCCAGCAGCCCCAACACCGGGACTAGCGACGCCTACGAGCAGTACTTC,CASSPNTGTSDAYEQYF
-,TRBJ1-4,-,15,TRBV9,TGTGCCAGCAGCCCGGGACCCTTTGAGAATGAAAAACTGTTTTTT,CASSPGPFENEKLFF
-,TRBJ1-5,-,15,TRBV19,TGTGCCAGTAGAATGGAGGGGACTAGCAATCAGCCCCAGCATTTT,CASRMEGTSNQPQHF
-,TRBJ2-1,-,12,TRBV25-1,TGTGCCACCCAGCGGGCCTACAATGAGCAGTTCTTC,CATQRAYNEQFF
-,TRBJ2-1,-,17,TRBV28,TGTGCCAGCAGGACTACCGTCCTGGGAGCGACCTACAATGAGCAGTTCTTC,CASRTTVLGATYNEQFF
-,TRBJ1-1,few,14,TRBV19,TGTGCCAGTAGTATCTGGGGGGCAAGCACTGAAGCTTTCTTT,CASSIWGASTEAFF
-,TRBJ1-2,few,16,TRBV7-2,TGTGCCAGCAGCTTAGTGGGAGGGCCCATCTCCTATGGCTACACCTTC,CASSLVGGPISYGYTF
-,TRBJ1-1,-,14,TRBV7-2,TGTGCCAGCAGCCGCGGGTCCTGGAACACTGAAGCTTTCTTT,CASSRGSWNTEAFF
TRBD1,TRBJ2-1,few,13,TRBV5-1,TGCGCCAGCAGCTTGGGACAGGGTGATGAGCAGTTCTTC,CASSLGQGDEQFF
-,TRBJ2-2,few,15,TRBV7-6,TGTGCCAGCAGCTTAGTAGGCAGTTACACCGGGGAGCTGTTTTTT,CASSLVGSYTGELFF
TRBD1,TRBJ1-1,-,13,TRBV6-6,TGTGCCAGCAGTAACCGACAGGGCACTGAAGCTTTCTTT,CASSNRQGTEAFF
TRBD2,TRBJ2-1,-,20,TRBV5-1,TGCGCCAGCAGGACGCGAGGACTAGCGGGTAGCCCTGCATCCTACAATGAGCAGTTCTTC,CASRTRGLAGSPASYNEQFF
-,TRBJ2-4,once,14,TRBV5-8,TGTGCCAGCAGCTTCTCGGGGGGCGCAGACATTCAGTACTTC,CASSFSGGADIQYF
-,TRBJ2-7,-,14,TRBV19,TGTGCCAGTAGTACCCGGGACGGGGCCTACGAGCAGTACTTC,CASSTRDGAYEQYF
TRBD1,TRBJ1-4,-,15,TRBV4-2,TGTGCCAGCAGCCAAGAGTCCAGGGGGTTCCGAAAACTGTTTTTT,CASSQESRGFRKLFF
-,TRBJ2-1,-,21,TRBV21-1,TGTGCCAGCAGCCACCCGAAACTTCTAGGGGGTTTGGAGCACTCCTACAATGAGCAGTTCTTC,CASSHPKLLGGLEHSYNEQFF
TRBD1,TRBJ2-1,-,16,TRBV7-6,TGTGCCAGCAGCTTGGGGGACAGCAGATTAAACAATGAGCAGTTCTTC,CASSLGDSRLNNEQFF
-,TRBJ1-3,few,14,TRBV5-1,TGCGCCAGCAGGCCGAGTTCGGGCTGGAACACCATATATTTT,CASRPSSGWNTIYF
-,TRBJ2-1,-,13,TRBV11-1,TGTGCCAGCAGCAAAGCCGAAGGAAGTGAGCAGTTCTTC,CASSKAEGSEQFF
TRBD2,TRBJ2-2,-,16,TRBV9,TGTGCCAGCAGCCCTCTAGCGGGAGGGATCCCCGGGGAGCTGTTTTTT,CASSPLAGGIPGELFF
-,TRBJ2-7,-,15,TRBV7-2,TGTGCCAGCAGCTTAGATAAGGGGCGCGTCGAGGAGCAGTACTTC,CASSLDKGRVEEQYF
-,TRBJ1-2,-,13,TRBV28,TGTGCCAGCAGTTTCCCGCAGGGCTATGGCTACACCTTC,CASSFPQGYGYTF
-,TRBJ2-7,-,14,TRBV2,TGTGCCAGCTCATGGTTGGACAGAGGCTACGAGCAGTACTTC,CASSWLDRGYEQYF
-,TRBJ2-2,-,13,TRBV30,TGTGCCTGGAGGGGCCCTCCGGCCGTGGAGCTGTTTTTT,CAWRGPPAVELFF
-,TRBJ1-6,-,13,TRBV7-2,TGTGCCAGCAGCTTATATCTGGATTCACCCCTCCACTTT,CASSLYLDSPLHF
-,TRBJ1-5,-,13,TRBV7-2,TGTGCCAGCAGCTTGAGGGGAGATCAGCCCCAGCATTTT,CASSLRGDQPQHF